Shown below are 31 T cell receptor beta chains from a single sample sequenced in a study of blood T cell repertoires in COVID-19. The protocol was immunoSEQ multiplex PCR, while the TCRdb copy is restricted to in-frame clones and leaves out a portion. The table lists some 200,000 clones, just under 85% of them singletons. The sample taken for sequencing was peripheral blood. The receptors shown here come from a human donor with acute or convalescent COVID-19. The donor label of this sample is uncertain.

The chain carries TRBV7-8 and TRBJ2-5; 8 bases line up with TRBD2. Germline V gene data show CDR1 as SGHVS and CDR2 as FQNEAQ. The CDR3 has 17 amino acids. V shed 4 bases, J shed 5 bases, and the junction held 15 bases outside the gene matches. The DNA of the CDR3 is TGTGCCAGCAGCTCGCAGTTTTGGCGGGAGGTAAAGGAGACCCAGTACTTC. Protein sequence: CASSSQFWREVKETQYF. Variable domain in full (rest from reference TRBV7-8 and TRBJ2-5): GAGVSQSPRYKVAKRGQDVALRCDPISGHVSLFWYQQALGQGPEFLTYFQNEAQLDKSGLPSDRFFAERPEGSVSTLKIQRTQQEDSAVYLCASSSQFWREVKETQYFGPGTRLLVL.

This rearrangement joins TRBV3-1 (or the pseudogene TRBV3-2) to TRBJ2-5; D gene uncertain. The CDR3 length is 16 residues. Germline V gene sequence: CDR1 LGHDT, CDR2 YNNKEL (reference sequence). With 4 bases removed from V and 4 bases from J, the gap between germline ends came to 19 bases. CDR3 amino acids: CASSPKNRVLIETQYF. CDR3 nucleotide sequence: TGTGCCAGCAGCCCCAAGAATCGGGTACTCATAGAGACCCAGTACTTC.

The V and J genes are TRBV5-1 and TRBJ2-5, with 9 bases aligning to TRBD2. CDR3 length equals 14 residues. J gave up 10 bases and V 4 bases, and 11 bases lay outside the gene matches. The germline V gene encodes CDR1 SGHRS and CDR2 YFSETQ. CDR3 amino acids: CASSPSGTVEDQYF. CDR3 coding DNA: TGCGCCAGCAGCCCTAGCGGGACGGTGGAGGACCAGTACTTC.

V and J are TRBV7-2 and TRBJ2-7, with 9 bases aligning to TRBD1. The CDR3 has 18 residues. The V gene end was trimmed by 1 base and the J gene end by 3 bases; junction bases not matched to a gene: 13. Germline V gene sequence: CDR1 SGHTA, CDR2 FQGNSA. The DNA of the CDR3 is TGTGCCAGCAGCTTAGAATCGGGGACAGGGTGGGAAAACTACGAGCAGTACTTC. This codes for CASSLESGTGWENYEQYF.

Only one count was recorded for this clone. V is TRBV30 and J is TRBJ2-7; no clear D. Germline V gene sequence: CDR1 GTSNPN, CDR2 SVGIG (reference sequence). V was pared by 1 base and J by 6 bases, with 13 bases between. CDR3 length equals 13 residues. The CDR3 loop reads CAWSADLPGEQYF. DNA for the CDR3: TGTGCCTGGAGTGCCGATCTACCTGGCGAGCAGTACTTC.

The CDR3 sequence: CASSYVRGSYNEQFF. CDR3 DNA: TGTGCCAGCAGTTACGTCCGGGGGTCCTACAATGAGCAGTTCTTC. The chain uses TRBV6-5 and TRBJ2-1; D perhaps matches TRBD2 (6 bases). This CDR3 is 15 amino acids long. Per the germline V gene, CDR1 is MNHEY and CDR2 is SVGAGI. Trimming cost V 2 bases and J 1 base, with 9 bases left between them.

This chain links TRBV3-1 (or the pseudogene TRBV3-2) with TRBJ2-3; a possible D gene is TRBD2 (6 bases). The germline V gene encodes CDR1 LGHDT and CDR2 YNNKEL (reference sequence). Between the trimmed V and J ends, which lost 4 bases and 2 bases, there was a span of 16 bases. The CDR3 spans 16 residues. CDR3 region: CASSLLGGGPTDTQYF. The CDR3 nucleotides are TGTGCCAGCAGCCTCCTGGGGGGTGGGCCCACAGATACGCAGTATTTT.

The V call is TRBV4-2, the J call TRBJ1-2, with 8 bases aligning to TRBD1. Germline loops: CDR1 LGHNA, CDR2 YNFKEQ. Trimming at V came to 6 bases and at J to 6 bases, leaving 9 bases not matched to a gene. The CDR3 is 14 amino acids. The CDR3 DNA sequence: TGTGCCAGCAGAAACGACTTGACAGGGGATGGCTACACCTTC. It translates to CASRNDLTGDGYTF.

V usage is TRBV19 and J usage is TRBJ2-7; D not certain. V lost 5 bases and J 2 bases, leaving 13 bases between the germline ends. The CDR3 length is 14 residues. Germline lookup yields CDR1 LNHDA and CDR2 SQIVND (reference sequence). CDR3 sequence reads: CASSPALSAYEQYF. The CDR3 DNA reads TGTGCCAGTAGTCCAGCGCTCTCCGCCTACGAGCAGTACTTC.

The chain links TRBV7-6 to TRBJ2-3; a possible D gene is TRBD2 (6 bases). The CDR3 extends over 16 amino acids. Germline V gives CDR1 SGHVS, CDR2 FNYEAQ. The ends were cut back, 5 bases at V and 4 bases at J, with 19 bases in the middle. Written as DNA, the CDR3 is TGTGCCAGCAGCCGAAACGGCGGGGCTGTAGCAGATACGCAGTATTTT. It codes for CASSRNGGAVADTQYF.

This chain joins TRBV5-1 and TRBJ2-3; D gene uncertain. This CDR3 has 12 amino acids. Between the trimmed V and J ends, which lost 0 bases and 10 bases, there was a span of 9 bases. From germline, CDR1 is SGHRS and CDR2 YFSETQ. The CDR3 is CASSLDREAQYF. The DNA of the CDR3 is TGCGCCAGCAGCTTGGATAGAGAGGCGCAGTATTTT.

On this clone itself: Other nucleotide sequences from this sample produce the same CDR3. V and J are TRBV5-1 and TRBJ1-5; tentatively, D is TRBD1 (5 bases). The germline gives CDR1 SGHRS, CDR2 YFSETQ. Trimming took 0 bases from V and 5 from J, leaving 9 bases between them. This CDR3 contains 14 residues. The CDR3, as DNA: TGCGCCAGCAGCTTGGCCGGGGGTTATCAGCCCCAGCATTTT. Translated: CASSLAGGYQPQHF.

Comments on this clone: In this CDR3 the conserved last residue, phenylalanine or tryptophan, is missing, so a read error is likely. Because the CDR3's place on the DNA is in doubt, the DNA is left out and the CDR3 is given as listed by TCRdb. This sequence joins TRBV25-1 and TRBJ2-7; TRBD1 reflects the table's D call only, with no check against the DNA. The CDR3 has 9 residues if both end residues are counted. The germline gives CDR1 MGHDK, CDR2 SYGVNS. CDR3 sequence reads: CASKTGPYS.

The CDR3 is CAISVREGLAGELFF. The CDR3 DNA is TGTGCCATCAGTGTGAGAGAGGGTCTCGCCGGGGAGCTGTTTTTT. This chain joins TRBV10-3 and TRBJ2-2, with a possible D match to TRBD2 (5 bases). Trimming cost V 4 bases and J 6 bases, with 15 bases left between them. This CDR3 contains 15 residues. CDR1 and CDR2 (germline): ENHRY, SYGVKD.

This rearrangement joins TRBV14 to TRBJ1-1; 8 bases align to TRBD1. Trimming cost V 5 bases and J 4 bases; bases outside gene matches: 6. This CDR3 has 14 residues. The V gene's germline CDR1 is SGHDN and CDR2 FVKESK. The CDR3 DNA reads TGTGCCAGCAGCGAACGACAGGGGCCCACTGAAGCTTTCTTT. It is translated as CASSERQGPTEAFF.

The sample holds a few counts of this clone. CDR3 coding DNA: TGTGCCAGCAGCTTAGCGTTGGCCTCGGGAGGAGAGACCCAGTACTTC. This translates into CASSLALASGGETQYF. The rearrangement joins TRBV7-2 to TRBJ2-5; 7 bases match TRBD2. The germline V gene has CDR1 SGHTA and CDR2 FQGNSA. This CDR3 comprises 16 residues. The V gene end was trimmed by 0 bases and the J gene end by 4 bases; junction bases not matched to a gene: 8.

CDR3 nucleotides: TGCAGCGTCTGGCGGCACCAAGAGACCCAGTACTTC. Protein sequence: CSVWRHQETQYF. V is TRBV29-1 and J is TRBJ2-5; unclear D gene. Germline lookup yields CDR1 SQVTM and CDR2 ANQGSEA. Trimming shortened V by 6 bases and J by 0 bases, and 8 bases separated the two germline ends. CDR3 length: 12 amino acids. The full variable domain, rest sourced from reference TRBV29-1 and TRBJ2-5, is SAVISQKPSRDICQRGTSLTIQCQVDSQVTMMFWYRQQPGQSLTLIATANQGSEATYESGFVIDKFPISRPNLTFSTLTVSNMSPEDSSIYLCSVWRHQETQYFGPGTRLLVL.

About this clone itself: A read error may produce the germline difference seen at one junction end. The chain links TRBV28 to TRBJ2-7; TRBD2 might be the D (6 bases). CDR3 length equals 11 residues. Germline loops: CDR1 MDHEN, CDR2 SYDVKM. CDR3 DNA: TGTGCCAGCAGCGCGACCCCGGGACTCAACTTC. Translation: CASSATPGLNF.

This clone was detected a few times. The chain couples TRBV18 to TRBJ2-4; D might be TRBD2 (5 bases). CDR1 is KGHSH and CDR2 is LQKENI in the germline V gene. There are 15 residues in the CDR3. Trimming took 3 bases from V and 3 from J, leaving 12 bases between them. CDR3 loop: CASSPEGAIKNIQYF. The CDR3 nucleotides read TGTGCCAGCTCACCTGAGGGCGCAATCAAAAACATTCAGTACTTC.

This chain joins TRBV7-9 and TRBJ2-3, with D possibly TRBD1 on 7 matching bases. The V end was cut by 8 bases, the J end by 5 bases, with 20 bases between. Germline V gene data show CDR1 as SEHNR and CDR2 as FQNEAQ (reference sequence). The length of the CDR3 is 15 residues. CDR3 bases: TGTGCCAGCCTAGCCGCGGAGGGGGCAGGAGATACGCAGTATTTT. Amino acid sequence: CASLAAEGAGDTQYF.

This sequence joins TRBV19 and TRBJ1-2, with TRBD1 identical over 8 bases. Germline assignment: CDR1 LNHDA and CDR2 SQIVND (reference sequence). The CDR3 extends over 14 amino acids. J was trimmed by 8 bases and V by 7 bases; bases with no gene match: 12. CDR3 bases: TGTGCCAGTACCAAAACGGGACAGGCAGCGGGCTACACCTTC. The encoded protein is CASTKTGQAAGYTF.

This clone was seen only a few times. The rearrangement joins TRBV27 to TRBJ1-6; a weak D match, TRBD1 (6 bases). V lost 6 bases to trimming and J lost 9 bases, with 18 bases between them. The CDR3 consists of 15 residues. Per germline, CDR1 MNHEY and CDR2 SMNVEV (reference sequence). The CDR3 DNA reads as TGTGCCAGCAGGGAACCCGACAGGCTGTTTTCACCCCTCCACTTT. Its protein product is CASREPDRLFSPLHF.

The chain joins TRBV11-1 to TRBJ2-2, with 8 bases matching TRBD1. In germline, CDR1 is SGHAT, CDR2 FQDESV (reference sequence). The CDR3 loop spans 15 amino acids. The V and J ends lost 5 bases and 1 base, in that order; junction bases with no gene match: 3. This chain's CDR3 is CASSSTGGNTGELFF. Here the CDR3 DNA reads TGTGCCAGCAGCAGTACAGGGGGGAACACCGGGGAGCTGTTTTTT.

This sequence joins TRBV28 and TRBJ1-3; no definite D call. The CDR3 has 14 residues. Trimming took 4 bases from V and 1 from J, leaving 8 bases between them. Germline loops: CDR1 MDHEN, CDR2 SYDVKM. The CDR3 is CASSSPGSGNTIYF. In nucleotides, the CDR3 is TGTGCCAGCAGTTCTCCGGGTTCTGGAAACACCATATATTTT. Combining the CDR3 with reference TRBV28 and TRBJ1-3 gives the whole variable domain DVKVTQSSRYLVKRTGEKVFLECVQDMDHENMFWYRQDPGLGLRLIYFSYDVKMKEKGDIPEGYSVSREKKERFSLILESASTNQTSMYLCASSSPGSGNTIYFGEGSWLTVV.

The chain recombines TRBV20-1 with TRBJ1-2, with 7 bases identical to TRBD1. The V gene end was trimmed by 6 bases and the J gene end by 7 bases; junction bases not matched to a gene: 5. Germline CDR1 reads DFQATT; CDR2 reads SNEGSKA (reference sequence). The CDR3 consists of 11 residues. CDR3 in DNA: TGCAGTGCACAGGGGTTAGGTGGCTACACCTTC. Translated: CSAQGLGGYTF.

The genes are TRBV7-8 and TRBJ1-6; a possible D gene is TRBD1 (6 bases). CDR1 is SGHVS, CDR2 FQNEAQ, per germline. This CDR3 has 14 amino acids. Trimming pared 4 bases from V and 7 bases from J, leaving 11 bases between. The CDR3 DNA reads TGTGCCAGCAGCTCTCAGGGGAGAAATTCACCCCTCCACTTT. Residues: CASSSQGRNSPLHF.

The chain joins TRBV28 to TRBJ2-7; 7 nucleotides match TRBD2. This CDR3 comprises 15 residues. CDR1 and CDR2 (germline): MDHEN, SYDVKM. The J segment lost 2 bases and the V segment lost 3 bases, leaving 7 bases of the junction unmatched. The CDR3 spells CASSFPRGVTYEQYF. In nucleotides, the CDR3 is TGTGCCAGCAGTTTCCCTCGGGGGGTGACCTACGAGCAGTACTTC.

The V gene is TRBV7-2, the J gene TRBJ2-1; TRBD2 aligns across 10 bases. The CDR3 runs to 16 residues. Trimming took 1 base from V and 4 from J; bases not matched to a gene: 4. In germline, CDR1 is SGHTA, CDR2 FQGNSA. CDR3 sequence (DNA): TGTGCCAGCAGCTTAGGAGCGGGAGGGCCGTACAATGAGCAGTTCTTC. This translates into CASSLGAGGPYNEQFF.

The rearrangement links TRBV15 to TRBJ1-1; D ambiguous. CDR1 and CDR2 (germline): LNHNV, YYDKDF (reference sequence). V lost 0 bases, J lost 5 bases, and 7 bases lay in between. The CDR3 runs to 13 residues. The CDR3: CATSRDGETEAFF. Here the CDR3 DNA reads TGTGCCACCAGCAGAGATGGAGAGACTGAAGCTTTCTTT.

This chain connects TRBV5-5 to TRBJ1-1; 11 nucleotides line up with TRBD1. Trimming took 6 bases from V and 7 from J; bases not matched to a gene: 8. Germline CDR1 and CDR2: SGHKS and YYEKEE (reference sequence). The CDR3 extends over 14 amino acids. CDR3 region: CASIRTGGADEAFF. CDR3 bases: TGTGCCAGCATCCGGACAGGGGGCGCGGATGAAGCTTTCTTT.

The rearrangement uses TRBV24-1 and TRBJ1-1, with 7 bases that match TRBD1. Per germline, CDR1 KGHDR and CDR2 SFDVKD. V dropped 5 bases and J dropped 2; count of bases not matched to a gene: 7. This CDR3 contains 15 residues. CDR3 amino acids: CATSGRQGSNTEAFF. The CDR3 bases are TGTGCCACCAGTGGCCGACAGGGATCTAACACTGAAGCTTTCTTT.